Many counts were recorded for the clone carrying this T cell receptor (beta chain). These data belong to a study of T-cell reconstitution after alpha-beta-depleted transplantation in children. Unique molecular identifiers featured in how the TCRbeta library was prepared. TCRdb re-derived calls from the PCR reads in MiXCR, one entry per CDR3 protein. Of approximately 350,000 distinct CDR3 sequences listed, about a tenth are singletons. The CDR3 contains 16 residues. Germline V CDR1 and CDR2: LNHNV, YYDKDF (reference sequence). Trimming took 0 bases from V and 3 from J, leaving 15 bases between them. This receptor was taken from a human donor who donated a stem cell graft to a child with acute lymphoblastic leukemia. Sequences were derived from PBMCs from the stem cell graft donor, sampled from the stem cell graft. This chain links TRBV15 with TRBJ2-7; weak D call: TRBD1 (5 bases). CDR3 DNA sequence: TGTGCCACCAGCAGAGATTGGCGACAGCCTTACTACGAGCAGTACTTC. It translates to CATSRDWRQPYYEQYF.